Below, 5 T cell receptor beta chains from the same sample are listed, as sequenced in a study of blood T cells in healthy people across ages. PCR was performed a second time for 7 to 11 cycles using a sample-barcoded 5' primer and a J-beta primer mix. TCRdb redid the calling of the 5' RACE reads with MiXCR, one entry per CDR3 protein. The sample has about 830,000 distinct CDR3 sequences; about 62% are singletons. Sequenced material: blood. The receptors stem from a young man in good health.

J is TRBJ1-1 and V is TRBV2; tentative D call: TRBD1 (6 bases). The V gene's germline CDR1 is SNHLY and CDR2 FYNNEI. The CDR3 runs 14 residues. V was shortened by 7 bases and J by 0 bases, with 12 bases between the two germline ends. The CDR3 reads CASIGGSVNTEAFF. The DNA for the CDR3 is TGTGCCAGCATAGGGGGATCCGTGAACACTGAAGCTTTCTTT.

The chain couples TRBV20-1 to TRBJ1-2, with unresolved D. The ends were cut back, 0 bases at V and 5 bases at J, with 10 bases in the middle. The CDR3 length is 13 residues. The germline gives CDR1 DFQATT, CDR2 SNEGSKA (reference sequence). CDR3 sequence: CSARDPASYGYTF. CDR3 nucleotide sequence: TGCAGTGCTAGAGATCCGGCCAGTTATGGCTACACCTTC.

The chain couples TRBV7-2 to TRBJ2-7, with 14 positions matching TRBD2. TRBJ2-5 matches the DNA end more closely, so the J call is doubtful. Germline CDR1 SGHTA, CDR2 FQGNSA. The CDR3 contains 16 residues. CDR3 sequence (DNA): TGTGCCAGCAGGCGACCGGGACTAGCGGGAGCCGAGACCCAGTACTTC. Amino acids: CASRRPGLAGAETQYF.

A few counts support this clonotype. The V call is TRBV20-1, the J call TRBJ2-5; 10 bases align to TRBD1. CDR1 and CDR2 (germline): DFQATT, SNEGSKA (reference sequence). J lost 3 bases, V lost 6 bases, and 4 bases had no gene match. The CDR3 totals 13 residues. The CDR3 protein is CSAPTGGEETQYF. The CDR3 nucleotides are TGCAGTGCCCCGACAGGGGGCGAAGAGACCCAGTACTTC.

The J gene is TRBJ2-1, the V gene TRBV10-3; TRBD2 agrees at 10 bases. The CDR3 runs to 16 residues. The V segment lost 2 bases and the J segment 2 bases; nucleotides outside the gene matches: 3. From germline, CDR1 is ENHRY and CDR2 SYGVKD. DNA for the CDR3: TGTGCCATCAGTGAGAGCGGGAGGGGAACCTACAATGAGCAGTTCTTC. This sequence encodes CAISESGRGTYNEQFF.